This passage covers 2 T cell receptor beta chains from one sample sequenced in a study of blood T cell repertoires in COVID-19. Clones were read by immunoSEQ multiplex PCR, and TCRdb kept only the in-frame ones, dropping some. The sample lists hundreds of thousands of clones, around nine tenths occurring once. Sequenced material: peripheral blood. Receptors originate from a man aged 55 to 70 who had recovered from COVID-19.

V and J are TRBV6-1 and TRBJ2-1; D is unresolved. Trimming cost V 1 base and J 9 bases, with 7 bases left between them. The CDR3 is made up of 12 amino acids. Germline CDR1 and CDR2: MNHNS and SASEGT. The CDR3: CASSEDPSEQFF. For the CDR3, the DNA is TGTGCCAGCAGTGAAGATCCGAGTGAGCAGTTCTTC.

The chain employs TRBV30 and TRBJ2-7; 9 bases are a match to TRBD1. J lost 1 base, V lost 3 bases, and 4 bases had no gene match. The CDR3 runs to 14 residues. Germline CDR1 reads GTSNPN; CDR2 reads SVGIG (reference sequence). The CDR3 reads CAWRDGQGSYEQYF. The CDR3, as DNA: TGTGCCTGGAGGGATGGACAGGGGTCCTACGAGCAGTACTTC.